Sequencing of this T cell receptor beta chain was carried out in a study of shared clonotypes between healthy human individuals. Note on this clone: No antigen is known for it.

CD4+ cells underwent separation, giving CD45RA+ naive and CD45RA-negative memory subsets. V was cut by 1 base and J by 3 bases, with 9 bases left in between. The CDR3 is made up of 15 amino acids. CDR1 is MGHRA, CDR2 YSYEKL, per germline. Findings of the study overall: Roughly 5.3% of naive CD4 clonotypes were common to a few donors. Compared with clonotypes that all four donors shared, non-shared clonotypes had lower generation probabilities.

It was roughly 190 ng DNA, about 30,000 T cell genomes, that sorted-subset replicate PCRs used. The protocol was immunoSEQ multiplex PCR, while the TCRdb copy is restricted to in-frame clones and leaves out a portion. The sample holds 300,000 or so clones, around 72% seen once. The chain combines TRBV4-1 with TRBJ2-2; D not certain. The sequenced sample was memory CD4+ T cells sorted from blood. Subset described: CD45RA-negative fraction. This TCR derives from a man between 25 and 39 years old in good health. This CDR3 is CASSQVVADTGELFF. DNA of the CDR3: TGCGCCAGCAGCCAAGTAGTGGCGGACACCGGGGAGCTGTTTTTT.